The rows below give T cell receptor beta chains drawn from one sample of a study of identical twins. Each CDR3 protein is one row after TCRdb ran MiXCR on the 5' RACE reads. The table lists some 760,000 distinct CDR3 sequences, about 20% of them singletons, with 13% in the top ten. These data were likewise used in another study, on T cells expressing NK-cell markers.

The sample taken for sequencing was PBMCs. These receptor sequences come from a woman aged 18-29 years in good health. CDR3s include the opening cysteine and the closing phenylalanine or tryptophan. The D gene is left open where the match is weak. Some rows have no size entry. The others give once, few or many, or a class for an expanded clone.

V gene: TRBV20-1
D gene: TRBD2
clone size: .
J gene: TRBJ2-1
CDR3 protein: CSAGRLLAGPNEQFF
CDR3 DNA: TGCAGTGCAGGGAGATTACTAGCGGGACCCAATGAGCAGTTCTTC

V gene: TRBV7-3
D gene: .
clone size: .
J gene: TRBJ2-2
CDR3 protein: CASSFQGGTGELFF
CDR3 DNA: TGTGCCAGCAGTTTCCAGGGTGGGACCGGGGAGCTGTTTTTT

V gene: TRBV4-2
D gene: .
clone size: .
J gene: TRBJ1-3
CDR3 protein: CASSQDHLGGFSGNTIYF
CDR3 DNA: TGTGCCAGCAGCCAAGATCATCTCGGAGGCTTCTCTGGAAACACCATATATTTT

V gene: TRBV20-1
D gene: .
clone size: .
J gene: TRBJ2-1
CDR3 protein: CSAAPPGTQEQFF
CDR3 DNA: TGCAGTGCCGCCCCCCCGGGCACTCAGGAGCAGTTCTTC

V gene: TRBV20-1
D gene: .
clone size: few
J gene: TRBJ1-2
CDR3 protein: CSASRVSYGYTF
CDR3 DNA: TGCAGTGCTTCCAGGGTGAGCTATGGCTACACCTTC

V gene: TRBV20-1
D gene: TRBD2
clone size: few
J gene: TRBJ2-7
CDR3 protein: CSASPAPHGGFYEQYF
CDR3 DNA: TGCAGTGCTAGCCCTGCCCCTCACGGGGGGTTCTACGAGCAGTACTTC

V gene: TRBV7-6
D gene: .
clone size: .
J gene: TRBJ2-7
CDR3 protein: CASSAGRFYEQYF
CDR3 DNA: TGTGCCAGCAGCGCGGGACGGTTCTACGAGCAGTACTTC

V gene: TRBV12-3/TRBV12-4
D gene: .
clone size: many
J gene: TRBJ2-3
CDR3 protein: CASSPTTDTQYF
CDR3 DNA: TGTGCCAGCAGTCCGACGACAGATACGCAGTATTTT

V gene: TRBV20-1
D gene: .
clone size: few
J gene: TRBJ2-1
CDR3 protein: CSARDSLNNNEQFF
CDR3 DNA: TGCAGTGCTAGGGACAGTCTGAATAACAATGAGCAGTTCTTC

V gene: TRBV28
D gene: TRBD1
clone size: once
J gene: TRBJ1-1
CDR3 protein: CASLGQGEKAFF
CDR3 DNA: TGTGCCAGCCTGGGACAGGGTGAGAAAGCTTTCTTT

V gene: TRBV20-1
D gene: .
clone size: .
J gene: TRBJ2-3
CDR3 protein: CSASGGRNTDTQYF
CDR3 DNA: TGCAGTGCTAGCGGGGGGCGTAACACAGATACGCAGTATTTT

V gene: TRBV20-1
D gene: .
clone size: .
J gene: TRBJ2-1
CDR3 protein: CSASPISSGDEQFF
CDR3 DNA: TGCAGTGCTAGCCCAATTAGCTCGGGGGATGAGCAGTTCTTC

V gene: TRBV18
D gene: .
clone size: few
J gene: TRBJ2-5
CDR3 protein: CASSPPGLGLQTEETQYF
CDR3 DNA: TGTGCCAGCTCACCACCGGGGCTTGGGCTTCAGACCGAAGAGACCCAGTACTTC

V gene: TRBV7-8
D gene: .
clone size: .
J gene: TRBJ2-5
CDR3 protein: CASSLDAGTWYETQYF
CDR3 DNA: TGTGCCAGCAGCTTAGATGCGGGAACCTGGTATGAGACCCAGTACTTC

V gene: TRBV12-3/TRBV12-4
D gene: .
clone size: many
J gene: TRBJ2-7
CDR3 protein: CASSSGSYEQYF
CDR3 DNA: TGTGCCAGCAGCTCAGGCTCCTACGAGCAGTACTTC

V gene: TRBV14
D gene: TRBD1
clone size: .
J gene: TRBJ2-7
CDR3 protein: CASSQDLGTGYSSEQYF
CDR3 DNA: TGTGCCAGCAGCCAAGATCTAGGGACAGGGTATTCGTCCGAGCAGTACTTC

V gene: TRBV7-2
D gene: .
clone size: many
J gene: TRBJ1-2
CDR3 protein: CASSLGAANYGYTF
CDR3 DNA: TGTGCCAGCAGCTTAGGGGCAGCCAACTATGGCTACACCTTC

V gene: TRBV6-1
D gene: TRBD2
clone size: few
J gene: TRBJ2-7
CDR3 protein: CASSRGGELYYEQYF
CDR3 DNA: TGTGCCAGCAGTCGTGGGGGGGAACTATACTACGAGCAGTACTTC

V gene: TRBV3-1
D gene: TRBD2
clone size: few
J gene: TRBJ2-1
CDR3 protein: CASSLFQTSEQFF
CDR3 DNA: TGTGCCAGCAGCCTCTTCCAGACTAGCGAGCAGTTCTTC

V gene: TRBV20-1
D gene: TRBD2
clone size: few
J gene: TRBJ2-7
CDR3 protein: CSARDRLAGGYEQYF
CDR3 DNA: TGCAGTGCTAGAGATAGGCTAGCGGGGGGCTACGAGCAGTACTTC

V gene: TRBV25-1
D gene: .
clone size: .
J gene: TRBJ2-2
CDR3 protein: CASSDERGGELFF
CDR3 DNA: TGTGCCAGCAGTGATGAAAGGGGAGGGGAGCTGTTTTTT

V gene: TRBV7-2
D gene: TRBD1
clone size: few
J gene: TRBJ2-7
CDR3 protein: CASSSVGTGSYEQYF
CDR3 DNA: TGTGCCAGCAGCTCAGTTGGGACAGGGTCCTACGAGCAGTACTTC

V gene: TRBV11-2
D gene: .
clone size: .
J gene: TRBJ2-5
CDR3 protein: CASSPQGGYETQYF
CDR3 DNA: TGTGCCAGCAGCCCCCAAGGGGGTTACGAGACCCAGTACTTC

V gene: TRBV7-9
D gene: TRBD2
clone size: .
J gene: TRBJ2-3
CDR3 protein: CASLGRRGSTDTQYF
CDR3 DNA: TGTGCCAGCCTAGGGCGGCGGGGGAGCACAGATACGCAGTATTTT

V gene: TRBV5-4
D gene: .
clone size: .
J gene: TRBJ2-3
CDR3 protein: CASSLTYADTQYF
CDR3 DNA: TGTGCCAGCAGCTTGACGTACGCAGATACGCAGTATTTT

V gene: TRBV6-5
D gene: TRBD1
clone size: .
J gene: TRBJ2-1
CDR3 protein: CASSYSRGRGGYNEQFF
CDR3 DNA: TGTGCCAGCAGTTACTCTAGGGGGCGCGGTGGCTACAATGAGCAGTTCTTC

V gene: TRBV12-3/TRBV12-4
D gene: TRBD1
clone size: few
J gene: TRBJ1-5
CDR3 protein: CASSLRTGWRNQPQHF
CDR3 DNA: TGTGCCAGCAGCCTAAGGACAGGGTGGCGCAATCAGCCCCAGCATTTT

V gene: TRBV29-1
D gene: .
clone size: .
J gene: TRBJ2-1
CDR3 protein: CSVGRAQDWNEQFF
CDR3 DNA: TGCAGCGTCGGTAGGGCCCAGGATTGGAATGAGCAGTTCTTC

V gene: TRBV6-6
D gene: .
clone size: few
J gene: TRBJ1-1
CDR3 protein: CASSPHDIEAFF
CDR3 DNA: TGTGCCAGCAGTCCACACGACATTGAAGCTTTCTTT

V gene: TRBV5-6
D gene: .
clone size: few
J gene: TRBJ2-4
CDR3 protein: CASSLVSADIQYF
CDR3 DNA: TGTGCCAGCAGCTTGGTCTCGGCCGACATTCAGTACTTC

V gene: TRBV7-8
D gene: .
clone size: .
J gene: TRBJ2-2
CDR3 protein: CASSHWGAPSTGELFF
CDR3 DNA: TGTGCCAGCAGCCACTGGGGGGCGCCGAGTACCGGGGAGCTGTTTTTT

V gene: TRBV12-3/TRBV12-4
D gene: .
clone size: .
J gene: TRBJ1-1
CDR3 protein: CASINRGTEAFF
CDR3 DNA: TGTGCCAGCATCAACCGGGGAACTGAAGCTTTCTTT

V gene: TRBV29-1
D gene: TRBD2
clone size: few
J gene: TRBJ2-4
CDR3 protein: CSVEDWREGTKNIQYF
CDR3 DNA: TGCAGCGTTGAAGATTGGCGGGAGGGAACCAAAAACATTCAGTACTTC

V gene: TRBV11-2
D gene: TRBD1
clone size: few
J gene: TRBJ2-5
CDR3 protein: CATTQGGAQETQYF
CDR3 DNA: TGTGCCACTACACAGGGGGGAGCACAAGAGACCCAGTACTTC

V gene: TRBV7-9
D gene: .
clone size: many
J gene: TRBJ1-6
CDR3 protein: CASSLKAFGYSPLHF
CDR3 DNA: TGTGCCAGCAGCTTAAAAGCGTTCGGTTATTCACCCCTCCACTTT

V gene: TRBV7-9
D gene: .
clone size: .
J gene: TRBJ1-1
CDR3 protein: CASSPVLTAMNTEAFF
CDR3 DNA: TGTGCCAGCAGCCCTGTCTTAACAGCTATGAACACTGAAGCTTTCTTT

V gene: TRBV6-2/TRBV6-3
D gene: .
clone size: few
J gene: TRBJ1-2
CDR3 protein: CASSYPGRGPRGYTF
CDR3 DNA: TGTGCCAGCAGTTACCCCGGCCGGGGACCTCGTGGCTACACCTTC

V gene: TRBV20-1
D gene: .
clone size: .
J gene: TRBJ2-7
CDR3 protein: CSAGRRDIIYEQYF
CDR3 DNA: TGCAGTGCGGGTCGACGGGACATCATCTACGAGCAGTACTTC

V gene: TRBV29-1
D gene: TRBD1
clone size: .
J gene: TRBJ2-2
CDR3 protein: CSVRQGHGELFF
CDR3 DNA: TGCAGCGTTCGACAGGGCCACGGGGAGCTGTTTTTT

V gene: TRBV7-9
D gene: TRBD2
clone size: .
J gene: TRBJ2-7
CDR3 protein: CASSLTQAGGYEQYF
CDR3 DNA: TGTGCCAGCAGCTTAACCCAGGCGGGGGGGTACGAGCAGTACTTC

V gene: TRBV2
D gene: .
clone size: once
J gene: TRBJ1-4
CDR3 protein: CASSDGWAGEKLFF
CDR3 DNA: TGTGCCAGCAGTGACGGATGGGCCGGTGAAAAACTGTTTTTT

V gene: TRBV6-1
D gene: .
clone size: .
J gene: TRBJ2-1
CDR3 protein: CASKIPAGSEQFF
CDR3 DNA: TGTGCCAGCAAAATTCCCGCGGGTAGTGAGCAGTTCTTC

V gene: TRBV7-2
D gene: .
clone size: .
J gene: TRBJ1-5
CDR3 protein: CASSSMGWGNQPQHF
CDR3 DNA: TGTGCCAGCAGCTCGATGGGCTGGGGCAATCAGCCCCAGCATTTT